This entry is about one T cell receptor (beta chain). Antigen: not known. Germline values: CDR1 MNHEY, CDR2 SMNVEV (reference sequence). Trimming cost V 6 bases and J 4 bases; bases outside gene matches: 5. The CDR3 loop spans 14 amino acids. Unique molecular identifiers tagged individual cDNA molecules. In TCRdb, the 5' RACE reads were re-called with MiXCR into one record per CDR3 protein. Of 25,000 to 35,000 distinct CDR3 sequences in the sample, 4.5% to 7% were seen once. The data are from a study of early T cells in non-severe SARS-CoV-2 infection. Across the study: It was bulk RNA from unsorted whole blood that was sequenced, and the chains were unpaired.

Overall study findings and caveats: Anti-spike CD8 responses were favored in VDJdb matching, and private and CD4 specificities were missed.

This sequence joins TRBV27 and TRBJ1-2; 10 bases line up with TRBD1. Specimen: whole blood. This receptor was identified in an adult who was a healthcare worker with PCR-confirmed SARS-CoV-2 infection or an uninfected control (not recorded which). This CDR3 is CASRTTGGLYGYTF. CDR3 bases: TGTGCCAGCAGGACGACAGGGGGCCTCTATGGCTACACCTTC.